The 14 T cell receptor beta chains listed next were all sequenced from one sample in a study of OX40 agonist ivuxolimab in advanced cancers. The repertoire was sequenced with immunoSEQ multiplex PCR; TCRdb's copy has only in-frame clones and lacks some. The sample has some 66,000 clones; around 86% are singletons. The sample consisted of CD4+ or CD8+ T cells sorted from blood, taken in a trial of the OX40 agonist ivuxolimab. The receptors come from an adult with an advanced solid tumor such as melanoma, head and neck, liver or kidney cancer.

The chain combines TRBV19 with TRBJ2-5, with 7 bases aligning to TRBD1. This CDR3 spans 15 amino acids. With V trimmed by 3 bases and J by 4 bases, 8 bases remained unmatched. Germline CDR1 reads LNHDA; CDR2 reads SQIVND (reference sequence). This CDR3 is CASSIAARGRETQYF. The CDR3, as DNA: TGTGCCAGTAGTATCGCGGCGAGGGGGCGAGAGACCCAGTACTTC.

CDR3 residues: CASSPASNYGYTF. CDR3 in DNA: TGTGCCAGCTCACCCGCCAGTAACTATGGCTACACCTTC. The V and J genes are TRBV18 and TRBJ1-2, with D uncertain. The CDR3 is 13 amino acids. CDR1 is KGHSH and CDR2 is LQKENI in the germline V gene. The V gene lost 3 bases and the J gene lost 1 base, with 6 bases spanning the gap. The variable domain in full, completed from reference TRBV18 and TRBJ1-2, reads NAGVMQNPRHLVRRRGQEARLRCSPMKGHSHVYWYRQLPEEGLKFMVYLQKENIIDESGMPKERFSAEFPKEGPSILRIQQVVRGDSAAYFCASSPASNYGYTFGSGTRLTVV.

V is TRBV6-5 and J is TRBJ2-5, with D hard to call. The V gene lost 0 bases and the J gene lost 0 bases, with 8 bases spanning the gap. Germline V gene sequence: CDR1 MNHEY, CDR2 SVGAGI. The CDR3 has 15 amino acids. CDR3 residues: CASSYSRPDQETQYF. Written as DNA, the CDR3 is TGTGCCAGCAGTTACTCGAGGCCAGACCAAGAGACCCAGTACTTC.

The V call is TRBV5-6, the J call TRBJ2-5, with 8 bases lining up with TRBD2. J gave up 4 bases and V 2 bases, and 13 bases lay outside the gene matches. CDR3 size: 17 residues. CDR1 is SGHDT, CDR2 YYEEEE, per germline. The CDR3 sequence is CASSFPLGGGLRETQYF. As DNA, the CDR3 is TGTGCCAGCAGCTTCCCCCTGGGCGGGGGGCTTCGAGAGACCCAGTACTTC.

V is TRBV5-1 and J is TRBJ2-3; 9 bases line up with TRBD2. With V trimmed by 4 bases and J by 2 bases, 8 bases remained unmatched. The germline gives CDR1 SGHRS, CDR2 YFSETQ. The CDR3 runs to 16 residues. CDR3 protein: CASSGVAGAFTDTQYF. The CDR3 DNA reads TGCGCCAGCAGCGGCGTAGCGGGGGCCTTCACAGATACGCAGTATTTT.

The genes are TRBV19 and TRBJ1-2; TRBD1 agrees at 8 bases. V shed 4 bases and J 8 bases; nucleotides not matched to a gene: 12. CDR1 and CDR2 (germline): LNHDA, SQIVND (reference sequence). This CDR3 is built from 15 residues. CDR3 nucleotide sequence: TGTGCCAGTAGTACCTATGAGACAGGGGTTCGGGGCTACACCTTC. Amino acid sequence: CASSTYETGVRGYTF.

J is TRBJ1-2 and V is TRBV6-5, with 8 bases matching TRBD1. This CDR3 is 15 amino acids long. V was pared by 7 bases and J by 6 bases, with 13 bases of the junction left unmatched. Looked up from germline, CDR1 is MNHEY and CDR2 is SVGAGI. The CDR3 sequence is CASTIGTGRNHGYTF. CDR3 nucleotide sequence: TGTGCCAGCACCATAGGGACAGGACGAAACCATGGCTACACCTTC.

The genes are TRBV15 and TRBJ1-2; no clear D gene. Germline V gene data show CDR1 as LNHNV and CDR2 as YYDKDF (reference sequence). The ends were cut back, 1 base at V and 8 bases at J, with 23 bases in the middle. This CDR3 has 17 amino acids. The CDR3, as DNA: TGTGCCACCAGCAGAGTTGCCGGGCCAGCCAGCGTGGGAGGCTACACCTTC. Amino acids: CATSRVAGPASVGGYTF.

The chain couples TRBV4-2 to TRBJ2-5; D is unresolved. The CDR3 loop spans 14 amino acids. Trimming pared 2 bases from V and 2 bases from J, leaving 9 bases between. In germline, CDR1 is LGHNA, CDR2 YNFKEQ. CDR3 sequence reads: CASSQRRRQETQYF. The CDR3 DNA sequence: TGTGCCAGCAGCCAAAGACGGCGGCAAGAGACCCAGTACTTC.

This chain connects TRBV29-1 to TRBJ1-2; 9 bases align to TRBD1. V lost 7 bases to trimming and J lost 8 bases; unmatched junction nucleotides: 14. This CDR3 region has 14 residues. Germline V gives CDR1 SQVTM, CDR2 ANQGSEA. In nucleotides, the CDR3 is TGCAGCGCTAGTGTTTCTACAGGGGGCTCGGGCTACACCTTC. Translating it yields CSASVSTGGSGYTF.

The chain recombines TRBV15 with TRBJ2-7; TRBD1 might be the D (5 bases). Per germline, CDR1 LNHNV and CDR2 YYDKDF (reference sequence). The CDR3 has 16 residues. Trimming pared 3 bases from V and 0 bases from J, leaving 15 bases between. CDR3 amino acids: CATSRGSNRYSYEQYF. The CDR3 nucleotides read TGTGCCACCAGCAGGGGGTCTAACAGGTACTCCTACGAGCAGTACTTC. Together with reference TRBV15 and TRBJ2-7, the CDR3 gives the full variable domain: DAMVIQNPRYQVTQFGKPVTLSCSQTLNHNVMYWYQQKSSQAPKLLFHYYDKDFNNEADTPDNFQSRRPNTSFCFLDIRSPGLGDTAMYLCATSRGSNRYSYEQYFGPGTRLTVT.

The chain is built from TRBV7-2 and TRBJ1-2; TRBD1 matches 8 bases. Germline V CDR1 and CDR2: SGHTA, FQGNSA. This CDR3 comprises 12 residues. The V gene end was trimmed by 5 bases and the J gene end by 7 bases; junction bases not matched to a gene: 3. The CDR3 coding sequence is TGTGCCAGCAGCCGGACAGGGATTGGCTACACCTTC. This encodes CASSRTGIGYTF.

This clone was recorded a few times. The chain has TRBV19 and TRBJ2-4; 10 positions agree with TRBD1. V shed 1 base, J shed 8 bases, and the junction held 11 bases outside the gene matches. The length of the CDR3 is 17 residues. The germline gives CDR1 LNHDA, CDR2 SQIVND (reference sequence). The CDR3 region is CASSIGARQGATDIQYF. CDR3 DNA sequence: TGTGCCAGTAGTATAGGGGCCCGACAGGGGGCGACAGACATTCAGTACTTC.

The chain carries TRBV27 and TRBJ2-7, with D hard to call. V dropped 3 bases and J dropped 1 base, with 13 bases sitting between them. CDR1 and CDR2 (germline): MNHEY, SMNVEV (reference sequence). This CDR3 is built from 15 residues. The CDR3 DNA follows: TGTGCCAGCAGTTTCTCCCCGCGTCATTCCTACGAGCAGTACTTC. Translated, it gives CASSFSPRHSYEQYF.